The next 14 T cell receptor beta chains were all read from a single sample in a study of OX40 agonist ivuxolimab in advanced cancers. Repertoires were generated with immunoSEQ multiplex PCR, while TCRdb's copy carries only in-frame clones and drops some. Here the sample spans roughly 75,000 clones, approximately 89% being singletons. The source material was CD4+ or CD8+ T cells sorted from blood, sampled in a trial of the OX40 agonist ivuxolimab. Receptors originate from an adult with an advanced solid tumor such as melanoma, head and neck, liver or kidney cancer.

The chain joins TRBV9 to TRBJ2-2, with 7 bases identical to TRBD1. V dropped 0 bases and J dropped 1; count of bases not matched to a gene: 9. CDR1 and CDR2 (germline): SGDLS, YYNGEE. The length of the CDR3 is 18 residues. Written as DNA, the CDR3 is TGTGCCAGCAGCGTAGGTATAGGGGGCGGACTGAACACCGGGGAGCTGTTTTTT. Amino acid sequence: CASSVGIGGGLNTGELFF.

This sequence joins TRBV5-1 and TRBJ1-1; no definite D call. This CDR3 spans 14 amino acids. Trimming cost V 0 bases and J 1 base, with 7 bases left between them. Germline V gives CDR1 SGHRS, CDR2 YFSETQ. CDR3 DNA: TGCGCCAGCAGCTTGGTGGTTTCGAACACTGAAGCTTTCTTT. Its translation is CASSLVVSNTEAFF.

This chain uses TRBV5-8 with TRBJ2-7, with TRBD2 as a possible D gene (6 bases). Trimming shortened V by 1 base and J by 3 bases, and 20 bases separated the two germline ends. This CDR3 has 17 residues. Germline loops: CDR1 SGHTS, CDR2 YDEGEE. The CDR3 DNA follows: TGTGCCAGCAGCTTGTGGAGGGAGACGGGAGTCTTCTACGAGCAGTACTTC. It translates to CASSLWRETGVFYEQYF.

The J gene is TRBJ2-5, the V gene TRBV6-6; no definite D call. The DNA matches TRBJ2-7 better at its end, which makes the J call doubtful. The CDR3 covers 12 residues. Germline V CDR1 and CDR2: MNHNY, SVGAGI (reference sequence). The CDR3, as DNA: TGTGCCAGCAGTTTGGACGGGTACGAGCAGTACTTC. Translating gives CASSLDGYEQYF.

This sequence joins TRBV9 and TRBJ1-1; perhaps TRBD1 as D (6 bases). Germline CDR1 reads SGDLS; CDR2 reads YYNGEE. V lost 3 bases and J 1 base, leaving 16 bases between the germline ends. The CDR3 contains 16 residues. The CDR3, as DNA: TGTGCCAGCAGCGCGAACAGGGCAGGAGGGAACACTGAAGCTTTCTTT. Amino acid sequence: CASSANRAGGNTEAFF.

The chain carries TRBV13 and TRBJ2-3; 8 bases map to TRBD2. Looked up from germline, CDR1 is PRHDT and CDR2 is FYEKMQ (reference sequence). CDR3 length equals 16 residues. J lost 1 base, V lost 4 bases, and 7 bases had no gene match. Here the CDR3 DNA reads TGTGCCAGCAGCTATAAAGCGGGGGCCCGCACAGATACGCAGTATTTT. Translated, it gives CASSYKAGARTDTQYF.

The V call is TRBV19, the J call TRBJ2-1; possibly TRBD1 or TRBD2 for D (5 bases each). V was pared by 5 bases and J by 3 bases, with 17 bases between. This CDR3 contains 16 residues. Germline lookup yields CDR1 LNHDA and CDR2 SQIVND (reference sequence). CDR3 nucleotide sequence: TGTGCCAGTAGTCCAGCACGTGGGGGAATCTACAATGAGCAGTTCTTC. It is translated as CASSPARGGIYNEQFF.

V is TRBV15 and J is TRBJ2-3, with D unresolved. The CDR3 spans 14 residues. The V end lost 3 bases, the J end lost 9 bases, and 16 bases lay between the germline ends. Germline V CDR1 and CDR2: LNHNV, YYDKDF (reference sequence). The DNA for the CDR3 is TGTGCCACCAGCAGGGGGATAGCTGGAGAGACGCAGTATTTT. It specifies CATSRGIAGETQYF.

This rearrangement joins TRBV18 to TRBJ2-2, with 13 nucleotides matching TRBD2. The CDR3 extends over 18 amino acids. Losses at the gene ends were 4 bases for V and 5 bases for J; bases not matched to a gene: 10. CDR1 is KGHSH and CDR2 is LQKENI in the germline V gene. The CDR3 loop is CASSRASRGLAGTGELFF. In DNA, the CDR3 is TGTGCCAGCTCACGCGCTTCCAGGGGACTAGCGGGAACCGGGGAGCTGTTTTTT.

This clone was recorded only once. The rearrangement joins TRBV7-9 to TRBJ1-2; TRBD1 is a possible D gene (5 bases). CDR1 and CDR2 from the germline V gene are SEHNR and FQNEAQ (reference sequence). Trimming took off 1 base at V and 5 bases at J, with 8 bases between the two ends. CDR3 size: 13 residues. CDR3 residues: CASSLVRAYGYTF. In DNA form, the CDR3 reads TGTGCCAGCAGCTTAGTCAGGGCTTATGGCTACACCTTC. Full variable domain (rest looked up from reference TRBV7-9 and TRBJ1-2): DTGVSQNPRHKITKRGQNVTFRCDPISEHNRLYWYRQTLGQGPEFLTYFQNEAQLEKSRLLSDRFSAERPKGSFSTLEIQRTEQGDSAMYLCASSLVRAYGYTFGSGTRLTVV.

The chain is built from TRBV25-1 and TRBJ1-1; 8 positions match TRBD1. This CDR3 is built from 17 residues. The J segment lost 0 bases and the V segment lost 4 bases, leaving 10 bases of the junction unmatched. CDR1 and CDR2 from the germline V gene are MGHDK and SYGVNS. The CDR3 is CASSATPRTGMNTEAFF. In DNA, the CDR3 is TGTGCCAGCAGTGCGACCCCCCGGACAGGGATGAACACTGAAGCTTTCTTT. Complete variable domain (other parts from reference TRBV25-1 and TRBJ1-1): EADIYQTPRYLVIGTGKKITLECSQTMGHDKMYWYQQDPGMELHLIHYSYGVNSTEKGDLSSESTVSRIRTEHFPLTLESARPSHTSQYLCASSATPRTGMNTEAFFGQGTRLTVV.

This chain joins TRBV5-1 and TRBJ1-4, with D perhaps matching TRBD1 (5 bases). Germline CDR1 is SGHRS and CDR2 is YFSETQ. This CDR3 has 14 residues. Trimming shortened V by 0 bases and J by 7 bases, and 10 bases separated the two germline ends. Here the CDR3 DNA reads TGCGCCAGCAGCTTGGCATTCCAGGGTGAAAAACTGTTTTTT. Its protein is CASSLAFQGEKLFF.

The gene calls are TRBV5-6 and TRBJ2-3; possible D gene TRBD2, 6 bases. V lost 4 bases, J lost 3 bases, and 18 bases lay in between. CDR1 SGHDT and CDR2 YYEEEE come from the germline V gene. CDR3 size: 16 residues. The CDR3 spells CASSVEGIAGTDTQYF. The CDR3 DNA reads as TGTGCCAGCAGCGTGGAGGGCATTGCTGGTACAGATACGCAGTATTTT.

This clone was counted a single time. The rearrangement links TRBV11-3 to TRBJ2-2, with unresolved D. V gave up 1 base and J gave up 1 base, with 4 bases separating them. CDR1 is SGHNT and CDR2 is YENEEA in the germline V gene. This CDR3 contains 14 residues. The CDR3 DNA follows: TGTGCCAGCAGCTTAGTAGGGAACACCGGGGAGCTGTTTTTT. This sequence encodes CASSLVGNTGELFF.